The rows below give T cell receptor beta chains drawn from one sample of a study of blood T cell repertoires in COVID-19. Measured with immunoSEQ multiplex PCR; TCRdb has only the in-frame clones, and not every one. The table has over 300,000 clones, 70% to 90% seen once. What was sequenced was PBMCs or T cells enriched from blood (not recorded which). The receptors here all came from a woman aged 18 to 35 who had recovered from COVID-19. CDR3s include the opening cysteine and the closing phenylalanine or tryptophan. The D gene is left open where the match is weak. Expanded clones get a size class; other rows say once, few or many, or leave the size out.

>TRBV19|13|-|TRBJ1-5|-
CASRLEGIQPQHF
TGTGCCAGTAGACTAGAGGGAATACAGCCCCAGCATTTT
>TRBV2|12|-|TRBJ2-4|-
CASSENSGTLHF
TGTGCCAGCAGTGAAAATTCGGGGACATTACACTTC
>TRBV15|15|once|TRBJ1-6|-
CATSLTGFADSPLHF
TGTGCCACCAGCTTAACAGGATTCGCAGACTCACCCCTCCACTTT
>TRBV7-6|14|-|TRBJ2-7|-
CASSISAGTYEQYF
TGTGCCAGCAGCATATCCGCAGGGACCTACGAGCAGTACTTC
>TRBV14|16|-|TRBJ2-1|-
CASSQGTGLGYNEQFF
TGTGCCAGCAGCCAAGGAACAGGGTTGGGATACAATGAGCAGTTCTTC
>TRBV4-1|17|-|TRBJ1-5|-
CASSQDPGEYSNQPQHF
TGCGCCAGCAGCCAAGATCCTGGGGAGTATAGCAATCAGCCCCAGCATTTT
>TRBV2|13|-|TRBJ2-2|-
CASCVLGTGELFF
TGTGCCAGCTGCGTCCTCGGGACCGGGGAGCTGTTTTTT
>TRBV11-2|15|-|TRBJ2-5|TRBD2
CASSPKLAAWETQYF
TGTGCCAGCAGCCCTAAGCTAGCGGCCTGGGAGACCCAGTACTTC
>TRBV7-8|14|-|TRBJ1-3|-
CASRGRPGGDTIYF
TGTGCCAGCAGGGGACGGCCCGGAGGGGACACCATATATTTT
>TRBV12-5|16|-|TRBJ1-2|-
CASVPHDRQINYGYTF
TGTGCTAGTGTCCCCCACGACAGGCAAATTAACTATGGCTACACCTTC
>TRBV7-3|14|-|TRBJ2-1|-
CASSLTLGNNEQFF
TGTGCCAGCAGCTTAACGTTGGGCAACAATGAGCAGTTCTTC
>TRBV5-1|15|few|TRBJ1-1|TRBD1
CASSLVGQGETEAFF
TGCGCCAGCAGCTTGGTTGGACAGGGGGAAACTGAAGCTTTCTTT